Described below is a single TCR beta chain sequence and its context. The target antigen is unknown. These data originate in a study of beta chain features in type 1 diabetes. General study findings and limits: Over-representation of high TCR-expressing cells was a possible consequence of cDNA sequencing. Patients with Type 1 diabetes showed moderately but significantly shorter TCRB CDR3s in all four CD4+ subsets. Diminished insertions and augmented deletions at VDJ junctions characterized type 1 diabetes patients.

Expressed TCRB transcripts were sequenced, since all the RNA that had been isolated was reverse transcribed. Repertoires were generated with immunoSEQ multiplex PCR, while TCRdb's copy carries only in-frame clones and drops some. Of under 350,000 clones in the sample, around an eighth were seen once. The CDR3 runs 19 residues. Germline-derived CDR1 and CDR2 are LNHDA and SQIVND (reference sequence). Unmatched junction bases numbered 19, after V lost 7 bases and J lost 1 base. CD45RO/CCR7/CD25/CD127/CD95/CD27 staining was used to isolate CD4+ naive, central memory, regulatory and stem cell-like memory cells by sorting.

The sequenced sample consisted of naive CD4+ T cells from blood. The receptor was derived from a man aged 30 to 45 with type 1 diabetes. The V call is TRBV19, the J call TRBJ1-5, with TRBD1 matching 7 bases. CDR3 loop: CASTNARRQGSSSNQPQHF. The CDR3 DNA sequence: TGTGCCAGTACCAACGCCAGGAGACAGGGATCTTCGAGCAATCAGCCCCAGCATTTT. Using reference TRBV19 and TRBJ1-5 for the parts outside the CDR3, the full variable domain is DGGITQSPKYLFRKEGQNVTLSCEQNLNHDAMYWYRQDPGQGLRLIYYSQIVNDFQKGDIAEGYSVSREKKESFPLTVTSAQKNPTAFYLCASTNARRQGSSSNQPQHFGDGTRLSIL.